The subject of this entry is one T cell receptor beta chain. Its antigen is not known. The data were taken from a study of cytomegalovirus exposure and HLA in healthy donors. Study-wide points: The majority of CMV-associated TCR beta chains were reported as apparently HLA-restricted in a later analysis.

Healthy bone marrow donors made up the donor group. PCR amplification relied on 60 Vbeta primers (plus 13 Jbeta primers). Assay used: immunoSEQ multiplex PCR; TCRdb lists only in-frame clones, some missing. The sample carries about 37,000 clones, 60% to 70% recorded once. The sequence derives from a man between 40 and 49 years old in good health and CMV-seronegative. Sequences were obtained from PBMCs.

Here the CDR3 reads CASSPTAVNTEAFF. DNA of the CDR3: TGTGCCAGCTCGCCGACGGCGGTGAACACTGAAGCTTTCTTT. The chain links TRBV18 to TRBJ1-1; D unclear. Germline assignment: CDR1 KGHSH and CDR2 LQKENI. The V gene lost 6 bases and the J gene lost 0 bases, with 11 bases spanning the gap. The CDR3 has 14 residues. Full variable domain (rest looked up from reference TRBV18 and TRBJ1-1): NAGVMQNPRHLVRRRGQEARLRCSPMKGHSHVYWYRQLPEEGLKFMVYLQKENIIDESGMPKERFSAEFPKEGPSILRIQQVVRGDSAAYFCASSPTAVNTEAFFGQGTRLTVV.